Listed below are T cell receptor beta chains from one sample, sequenced in a study of blood T cell repertoires in COVID-19. Produced via immunoSEQ multiplex PCR; TCRdb's table is partial and in-frame only. Of roughly 42,000 clones in the sample, 90% to 95% were seen once. The sample comprised peripheral blood. The receptor source for this set is a man aged 45-65 years with COVID-19, enrolled during active disease. Each CDR3 is given with its conserved first and last residue. A D gene is named only where the DNA matches it firmly. A row's size may be missing; if present it is once, few, many or a size class.

CDR3nt,CDR3aa,abundance,v_gene,j_gene,len,d_gene
TGTGCCAGCAGCTTAGAAGGGACAGGGCTTGAAGCTTTCTTT,CASSLEGTGLEAFF,.,TRBV7-2,TRBJ1-1,14,TRBD1
TGTGCCAGTAGTTCAGGACAGGCTCGGTACACAGATACGCAGTATTTT,CASSSGQARYTDTQYF,.,TRBV19,TRBJ2-3,16,TRBD1
TGTGCCAGCTCACAGCTGAGAATGAACACTGAAGCTTTCTTT,CASSQLRMNTEAFF,few,TRBV18,TRBJ1-1,14,.
TGTGCCAGCAGCTCGCCCCCGGGACTAGAGTCGTGGGGCGAGCAGTACTTC,CASSSPPGLESWGEQYF,.,TRBV21-1,TRBJ2-7,17,.
TGCAGCGTTGAGGGACAGGGGGATCAGCCCCAGCATTTT,CSVEGQGDQPQHF,.,TRBV29-1,TRBJ1-5,13,TRBD1
TGTGCCAGCAGCAAAGGAGGATACGAGCAGTACTTC,CASSKGGYEQYF,few,TRBV21-1,TRBJ2-7,12,.
TGTGCCACCAGTGACCCCGGGAGGTCCCATGGCTACACCTTC,CATSDPGRSHGYTF,.,TRBV24-1,TRBJ1-2,14,.
TGCAGCGTTGAAGGAGCGGGGCGTTGGGAGACCCAGTACTTC,CSVEGAGRWETQYF,.,TRBV29-1,TRBJ2-5,14,TRBD2
TGTGCCAGCAGTTTGAGGGGGCCGCCAGTGGGGTCACCCCTCCACTTT,CASSLRGPPVGSPLHF,.,TRBV11-2,TRBJ1-6,16,TRBD1
TGTGCCAGCAGCGTACGTGGTAGCACCGATACGCAGTATTTT,CASSVRGSTDTQYF,few,TRBV9,TRBJ2-3,14,.
TGTGCCAGCTCACCTGCTGGGGGCGACACAGATACGCAGTATTTT,CASSPAGGDTDTQYF,.,TRBV18,TRBJ2-3,15,.
TGTGCCAGCAGCGGACAGGGCCCCGCGAGGCAGCCCCAGCATTTT,CASSGQGPARQPQHF,once,TRBV6-6,TRBJ1-5,15,TRBD1
TGTGCCAGCAGCTTGGATCAGGGATCGGCCTACGAGCAGTACTTC,CASSLDQGSAYEQYF,.,TRBV11-2,TRBJ2-7,15,.
TGTGCCAGCAGCGTAGGGGGACAGGGCTATGGCTACACCTTC,CASSVGGQGYGYTF,.,TRBV9,TRBJ1-2,14,TRBD1
TGTGCCAGTAGTATTGGGGCGGGAGCAGGTAATGAGCAGTTCTTC,CASSIGAGAGNEQFF,.,TRBV19,TRBJ2-1,15,TRBD2
TGTGCCACCAGCGGCCGGGCCGGGGAGGAGCAGTACTTC,CATSGRAGEEQYF,.,TRBV15,TRBJ2-7,13,.